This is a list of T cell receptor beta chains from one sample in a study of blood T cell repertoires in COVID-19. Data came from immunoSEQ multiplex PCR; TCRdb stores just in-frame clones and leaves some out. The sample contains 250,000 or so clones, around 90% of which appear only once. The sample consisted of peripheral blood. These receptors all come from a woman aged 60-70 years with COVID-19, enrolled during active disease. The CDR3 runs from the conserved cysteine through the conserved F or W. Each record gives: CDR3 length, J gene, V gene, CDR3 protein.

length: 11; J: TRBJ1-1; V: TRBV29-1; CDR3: CSVVFNTEAFF
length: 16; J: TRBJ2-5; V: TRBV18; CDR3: CASSPLGGRGKETQYF
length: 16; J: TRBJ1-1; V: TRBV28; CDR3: CASSPLRQYMNTEAFF
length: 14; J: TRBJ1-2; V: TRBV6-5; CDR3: CASSYDGGARGYTF
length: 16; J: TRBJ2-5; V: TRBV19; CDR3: CASSTRNRGGAETQYF
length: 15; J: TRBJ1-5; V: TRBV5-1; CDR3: CASSWEGGGNQPQHF
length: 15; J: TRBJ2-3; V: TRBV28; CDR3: CASRPTDRGTDTQYF
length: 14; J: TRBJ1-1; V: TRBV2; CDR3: CASSEMTANTEAFF
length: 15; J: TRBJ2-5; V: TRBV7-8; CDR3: CASRKKRTAQETQYF
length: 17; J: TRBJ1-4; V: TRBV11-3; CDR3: CASSLRGPGQENEKLFF
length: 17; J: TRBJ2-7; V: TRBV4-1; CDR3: CASSQPSGRGLSYEQYF